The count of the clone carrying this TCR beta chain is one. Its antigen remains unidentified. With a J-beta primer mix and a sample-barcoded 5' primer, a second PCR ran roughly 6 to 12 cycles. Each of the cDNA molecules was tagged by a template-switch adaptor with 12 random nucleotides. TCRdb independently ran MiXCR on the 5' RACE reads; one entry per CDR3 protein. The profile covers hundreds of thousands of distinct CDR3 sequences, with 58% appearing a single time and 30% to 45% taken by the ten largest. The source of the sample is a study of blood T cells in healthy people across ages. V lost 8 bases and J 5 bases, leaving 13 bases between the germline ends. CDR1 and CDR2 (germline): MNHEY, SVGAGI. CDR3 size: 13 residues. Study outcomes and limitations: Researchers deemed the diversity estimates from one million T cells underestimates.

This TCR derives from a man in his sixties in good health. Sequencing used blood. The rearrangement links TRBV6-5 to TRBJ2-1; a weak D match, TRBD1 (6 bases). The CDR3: CASGGSPNNEQFF. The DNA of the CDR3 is TGTGCCAGCGGGGGCAGTCCTAACAATGAGCAGTTCTTC.